The T cell receptor (beta chain) described here comes from a study of T cell changes during pregnancy in multiple sclerosis. The repertoire was sequenced with immunoSEQ multiplex PCR; TCRdb's copy has only in-frame clones and lacks some. The profile shows some 100,000 clones, more than 80% of them singletons. The V gene end was trimmed by 1 base and the J gene end by 0 bases; junction bases not matched to a gene: 3. The CDR3 extends over 15 amino acids. The germline V gene has CDR1 SGHAT and CDR2 FQNNGV. The input for sequencing was peripheral blood, taken in the second trimester of pregnancy. The TCR originated in a female donor with multiple sclerosis, enrolled in a pregnancy study. The rearrangement links TRBV11-2 to TRBJ2-7; TRBD1 agrees at 7 bases. The CDR3 sequence: CASSLVTGTSYEQYF. Here the CDR3 DNA reads TGTGCCAGCAGCTTAGTGACAGGGACCTCCTACGAGCAGTACTTC.